This TCR beta chain came from a study of radiation and T cells in renal cell carcinoma. Time point denoted: blood 4 weeks post-SBRT, at nephrectomy. Specified treatment: 15 Gy SBRT to primary tumor, nephrectomy 4 weeks later. TCRdb's table, derived via immunoSEQ multiplex PCR, lists solely in-frame clones and lacks some. This sample has over 90,000 clones, with 75% to 85% found just once. The germline V gene encodes CDR1 SGHKS and CDR2 YYEKEE (reference sequence). There are 15 residues in the CDR3. Trimming stripped 1 base from V and 4 bases from J, with 11 bases between. The receptor was isolated from a man between 60 and 70 years old with renal cell carcinoma. The J gene is TRBJ1-4, the V gene TRBV5-5; a weak D match, TRBD1 (5 bases). The sample consisted of blood, taken from a patient whose treatment included radiotherapy and nephrectomy. CDR3 DNA sequence: TGTGCCAGCAGCTTGTTGACAGCGGATAATGAAAAACTGTTTTTT. Residues: CASSLLTADNEKLFF.